The 2 T cell receptor beta chains in this list originate from one sample, sequenced in a study of shared clonotypes between healthy human individuals (TCRdb year 2020). Library construction relied on the immunoSEQ multiplex PCR assay. TCRdb limited this immuneACCESS table to in-frame rearrangements with V and J called. A share of clones is missing; checked studies link under half to unresolved V genes, and the rest is unexplained. The sample table lists millions of clones, approximately 92% of them with a count of one. The ten largest clones add up to 0.14% of the sample. The sample was naive CD4+ T cells sorted from blood. Interpreted using the paper, the cell subset or site label stands for: CD45RA+ positively selected. The receptors originated from a man between 18 and 35 years old in good health.

This chain connects TRBV28 to TRBJ1-4; tentative D call: TRBD1 (5 bases). This CDR3 is built from 12 residues. V lost 8 bases and J lost 5, with 9 bases in between. Germline CDR1 is MDHEN and CDR2 is SYDVKM. The CDR3 DNA follows: TGTGCCAGCGGGGGACGGAATGAAAAACTGTTTTTT. Its translation: CASGGRNEKLFF.

This clone occurred once. The rearrangement uses TRBV30 and TRBJ2-5, with D unclear. CDR1 GTSNPN and CDR2 SVGIG come from the germline V gene (reference sequence). The CDR3 is 12 residues long. Trimming removed 2 bases at V and 2 bases at J, with 6 bases between. The CDR3 reads CAWSQAQETQYF. The CDR3 coding sequence is TGTGCCTGGAGTCAAGCTCAAGAGACCCAGTACTTC.